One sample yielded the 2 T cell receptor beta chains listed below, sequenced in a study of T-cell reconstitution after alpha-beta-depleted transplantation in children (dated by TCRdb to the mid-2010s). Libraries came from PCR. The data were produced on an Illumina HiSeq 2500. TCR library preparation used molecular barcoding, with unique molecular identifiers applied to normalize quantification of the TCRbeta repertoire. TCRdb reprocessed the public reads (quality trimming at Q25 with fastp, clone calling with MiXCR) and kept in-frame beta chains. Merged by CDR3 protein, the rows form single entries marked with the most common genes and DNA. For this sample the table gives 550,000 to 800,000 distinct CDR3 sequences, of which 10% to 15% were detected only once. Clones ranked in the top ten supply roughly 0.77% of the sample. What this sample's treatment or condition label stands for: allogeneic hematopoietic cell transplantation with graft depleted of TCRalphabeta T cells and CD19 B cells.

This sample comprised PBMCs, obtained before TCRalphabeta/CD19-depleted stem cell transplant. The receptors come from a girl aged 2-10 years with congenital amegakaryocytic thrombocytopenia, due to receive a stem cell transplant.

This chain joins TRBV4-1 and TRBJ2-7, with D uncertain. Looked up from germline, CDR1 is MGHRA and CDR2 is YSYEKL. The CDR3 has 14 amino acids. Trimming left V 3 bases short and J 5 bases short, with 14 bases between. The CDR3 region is CASSHGSVRNEQYF. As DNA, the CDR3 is TGCGCCAGCAGCCACGGTTCGGTGAGGAACGAGCAGTACTTC.

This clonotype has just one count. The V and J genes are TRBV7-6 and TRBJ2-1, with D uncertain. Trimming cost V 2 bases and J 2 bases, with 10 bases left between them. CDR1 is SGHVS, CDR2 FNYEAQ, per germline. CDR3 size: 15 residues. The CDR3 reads CASSLSLSPYNEQFF. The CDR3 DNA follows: TGTGCCAGCAGCTTAAGTCTTTCCCCCTACAATGAGCAGTTCTTC.